The sequence of this TCR beta chain was determined in a study of cytotoxic CD8 clonotypes in ibrutinib-treated CLL. To note about this clone: Its antigen is not identified.

There are 17 residues in the CDR3. The table came from immunoSEQ multiplex PCR; TCRdb's copy has only in-frame clones and leaves some out. The sample shows over 25,000 clones, around 76% of them seen only once. Study-wide findings and caveats: Exceeding age-matched healthy donors, baseline clonality also tracked the counts of circulating CD8+ T cells. Different sampling times were used for sustained-remission and progressing patients.

J is TRBJ2-7 and V is TRBV1; the listed D gene, TRBD2, was not tested against the DNA. TRBV1 is recorded as a pseudogene. Sample: PBMCs, taken after 36 months of ibrutinib treatment. This TCR came from a human donor with chronic lymphocytic leukemia. This chain's CDR3 is CTSSQDTVRDYSYEQYF. The DNA for the CDR3 is TGCACCAGCAGCCAAGATACTGTAAGAGACTACTCCTACGAGCAGTACTTC.